The rows below give T cell receptor beta chains drawn from one sample of a study of radiotherapy plus CTLA-4 blockade in lung cancer. Method: immunoSEQ multiplex PCR; TCRdb's copy keeps in-frame clones and lacks some. The sample holds roughly 97,000 clones, 65% to 75% seen once. The sample was peripheral blood, taken from a patient treated with radiotherapy plus ipilimumab. The source is a human donor with non-small cell lung cancer who had a partial response to radiotherapy plus ipilimumab. Some clones in this sample may be carry-over from other donors' samples. The CDR3 runs from the conserved cysteine through the conserved F or W. Each record gives: clone size, J gene, D gene, V gene, CDR3 DNA, CDR3 protein. The D gene is left open where the match is weak. Clone size, where shown, is once, few, many, or a class for clones that have expanded.

>.|TRBJ1-3|TRBD1|TRBV7-6
TGTGCCAGCAGCACCAACAGGGGGCAAGGAAACACCATATATTTT
CASSTNRGQGNTIYF
>.|TRBJ2-7|.|TRBV4-1
TGCGCCAGCAGCCAAGTTGAGGGAGCCTACGAGCAGTACTTC
CASSQVEGAYEQYF
>.|TRBJ1-3|TRBD1|TRBV6-1
TGTGCCAGCAGTGACCGGGACAGGGGATCGCCTGGAAACACCATATATTTT
CASSDRDRGSPGNTIYF
>.|TRBJ2-5|.|TRBV14
TGTGCCAGCAGCCAAAGATTGGCTGGCGAGACCCAGTACTTC
CASSQRLAGETQYF
>.|TRBJ2-5|TRBD2|TRBV7-9
TGTGCCAGCACCCCGACTAGCGGACAAGAGACCCAGTACTTC
CASTPTSGQETQYF
>few|TRBJ2-5|.|TRBV10-3
TGTGCCATCAGTGAAGGGGCACTCCAAGAGACCCAGTACTTC
CAISEGALQETQYF
>once|TRBJ2-7|.|TRBV15
TGTGCCACCAGGGGGGCCCGAAGCTCCTACGAGCAGTACTTC
CATRGARSSYEQYF
>few|TRBJ2-2|TRBD2|TRBV5-1
TGCGCCAGCAGCCCGACTAGCGGGAGGGCGGCGGGGGAGCTGTTTTTT
CASSPTSGRAAGELFF
>.|TRBJ2-1|TRBD2|TRBV9
TGTGCCAGCAGCGTAAGCGGGGGGAGCTCCTACAATGAGCAGTTCTTC
CASSVSGGSSYNEQFF
>.|TRBJ1-1|.|TRBV25-1
TGTGCCAGCAGTGGTTACGGGAAAAATGAAGCTTTCTTT
CASSGYGKNEAFF
>.|TRBJ2-7|.|TRBV4-2
TGTGCCAGCAGCCAAGAGTCTGGGTCAGAAACTAACTACGAGCAGTACTTC
CASSQESGSETNYEQYF
>.|TRBJ1-1|.|TRBV11-2
TGTGCCAGCAGCTTAGCCTTCAGGAACACTGAAGCTTTCTTT
CASSLAFRNTEAFF
>.|TRBJ2-3|TRBD2|TRBV10-1
TGCGCCAGCAGTGAAAACCCAGCGGGGGGGCCAGATACGCAGTATTTT
CASSENPAGGPDTQYF
>.|TRBJ2-7|TRBD2|TRBV5-4
TGTGCCAGCAGCAAGGGACTAGCGGGGGGGGTTCCCGAGCAGTACTTC
CASSKGLAGGVPEQYF
>.|TRBJ2-3|TRBD1|TRBV2
TGTGCCAGCAGATGGACAGGGGGCACAGATACGCAGTATTTT
CASRWTGGTDTQYF
>.|TRBJ2-7|TRBD1|TRBV5-6
TGTGCCAGCAGCAAAAAAGACCGGGACAGGTTCTACGAGCAGTACTTC
CASSKKDRDRFYEQYF
>.|TRBJ1-5|.|TRBV19
TGTGCCAGTAGGGAAGACAGGTACAATCAGCCCCAGCATTTT
CASREDRYNQPQHF
>.|TRBJ2-3|TRBD2|TRBV9
TGTGCCAGCAACCTAGCGGGATTCACAGATACGCAGTATTTT
CASNLAGFTDTQYF
>.|TRBJ2-1|TRBD2|TRBV30
TGTGCCTGGAGTGTCGGCGGGAGAACCTACAATGAGCAGTTCTTC
CAWSVGGRTYNEQFF
>.|TRBJ2-6|TRBD1|TRBV7-2
TGTGCCAGCAGCTTAGGGGCCCAGGGGGCGCCTGGGGCCAACGTCCTGACTTTC
CASSLGAQGAPGANVLTF
>.|TRBJ2-5|TRBD2|TRBV19
TGTGCCAGTAGTAGGCGGGGGGGACCCCAAGAGACCCAGTACTTC
CASSRRGGPQETQYF
>.|TRBJ2-7|.|TRBV5-1
TGCGCCAGCAGCTTGGATGGCCCTCTCTACGAGCAGTACTTC
CASSLDGPLYEQYF
>.|TRBJ2-1|TRBD2|TRBV29-1
TGCAGCGTGACCATAGCGGGAGTCGGATCGGGTGAGCAGTTCTTC
CSVTIAGVGSGEQFF
>.|TRBJ1-1|TRBD1|TRBV28
TGTGCCAGCCAAAACAGGGGGCGGTTCACTGAAGCTTTCTTT
CASQNRGRFTEAFF
>few|TRBJ2-2|.|TRBV2
TGTGCCAGCAGTGGACCTAGGGACACCGAAAACACCGGGGAGCTGTTTTTT
CASSGPRDTENTGELFF
>.|TRBJ1-2|.|TRBV27
TGTGCCAGCAGTTCCCAAGCCTACTATGGCTACACCTTC
CASSSQAYYGYTF
>.|TRBJ2-3|.|TRBV27
TGTGCCAGCAGTTTACTGAGTTCAGATACGCAGTATTTT
CASSLLSSDTQYF
>.|TRBJ2-7|.|TRBV18
TGTGCCAGCTCACCACAGGGAGCCTACGAGCAGTACTTC
CASSPQGAYEQYF
>.|TRBJ2-3|TRBD2|TRBV10-3
TGTGCCATCAGAGGACTAGCGAAGGATACGCAGTATTTT
CAIRGLAKDTQYF
>.|TRBJ2-7|.|TRBV4-1
TGCGCCAGCAGCCCAGCGGGCGGACCCACTAGGGGCGAGCAGTACTTC
CASSPAGGPTRGEQYF
>.|TRBJ2-5|.|TRBV5-5
TGTGCCAGCAGCTTCTATCGCACTACCCAAGAGACCCAGTACTTC
CASSFYRTTQETQYF
>once|TRBJ2-5|.|TRBV5-5
TGTGCCAGCAGCCAGCAGGGGGAGACCCAGTACTTC
CASSQQGETQYF
>.|TRBJ2-2|TRBD2|TRBV30
TGTGCCTGGGGCGGACTAGCGGCCGGGGAGCTGTTTTTT
CAWGGLAAGELFF
>.|TRBJ2-3|.|TRBV2
TGTGCCAGCAGTGATTCTGCGGTCACAGATACGCAGTATTTT
CASSDSAVTDTQYF
>.|TRBJ2-1|.|TRBV21-1
TGTGCCAGCAGAAAAAGTGGAGCGGGAGGGATCAATGAGCAGTTCTTC
CASRKSGAGGINEQFF
>.|TRBJ1-1|.|TRBV5-5
TGTGCCAGCAGGGAACGGGACATCGGGTCTTTCACTGAAGCTTTCTTT
CASRERDIGSFTEAFF
>.|TRBJ1-3|TRBD1|TRBV7-9
TGTGCCAGCAGCCTTCGGGGACAGGCCTCTGGAAACACCATATATTTT
CASSLRGQASGNTIYF
>.|TRBJ2-7|.|TRBV7-2
TGTGCCAGCAGCTTAATGGGGGGGGGCAACTACGAGCAGTACTTC
CASSLMGGGNYEQYF
>.|TRBJ2-1|TRBD2|TRBV7-2
TGTGCCAGCAGCTTAACTAGCGGGGGTGAATGGAGGGAGCAGTTCTTC
CASSLTSGGEWREQFF
>.|TRBJ1-2|.|TRBV19
TGTGCCAGTACCCCTGGGGGGGGACCGGTTCGGGGCTACACCTTC
CASTPGGGPVRGYTF
>.|TRBJ1-2|TRBD1|TRBV6-5
TGTGCCAGCAGTCTGACGACAGGGGGGTATGGCTACACCTTC
CASSLTTGGYGYTF
>.|TRBJ2-5|.|TRBV6-5
TGTGCCAGCAGGGGCCCGGGAAACACCCAGTACTTC
CASRGPGNTQYF
>.|TRBJ1-2|TRBD1|TRBV29-1
TGCAGCGTTGATCAGGGGGACTATGGCTACACCTTC
CSVDQGDYGYTF